The 23 T cell receptor beta chains in this list originate from one sample, sequenced in a study of T cells after yellow fever vaccination. TCRdb passed the 5' RACE reads through MiXCR, listing each CDR3 protein once. This sample has tens of thousands of distinct CDR3 sequences, with approximately 7.5% found just once. Here the sequenced sample was CD8+ T cells sorted from PBMCs, taken on the day of the yellow fever booster vaccination. Receptor source: a man aged 25-45 years who received the YFV17D yellow fever vaccine.

Regarding this clonotype: The junction shows a germline mismatch at one end, possibly a read error. The chain carries TRBV4-3 and TRBJ2-2, with TRBD1 as a possible D gene (6 bases). The CDR3 totals 15 residues. Germline V lookup: CDR1 LGHNA, CDR2 YSLEER. The CDR3 spells CASSHTGFHTWELFF. DNA for the CDR3: TGCGCCAGCAGCCACACAGGGTTCCACACCTGGGAGCTGTTTTTT.

DNA of the CDR3: TGTGCCTGGAGTGTGGCGAACACTGAAGCTTTCTTT. As protein: CAWSVANTEAFF. This chain joins TRBV30 and TRBJ1-1, with no clear D. V lost 0 bases and J 1 base, leaving 3 bases between the germline ends. Germline V gene sequence: CDR1 GTSNPN, CDR2 SVGIG (reference sequence). The CDR3 runs 12 residues.

This clonotype has more than one count but fewer than ten. The chain combines TRBV7-3 with TRBJ2-1, with D tentatively TRBD1 (5 bases). CDR1 and CDR2 (germline): SGHTA, FQGTGA. CDR3 length: 19 amino acids. V shed 1 base and J shed 5 bases, with 24 bases lying between them. CDR3 region: CASSLRGTLAPTTHNEQFF. CDR3 sequence (DNA): TGTGCCAGCAGCTTAAGGGGCACCTTGGCCCCTACCACTCACAATGAGCAGTTCTTC.

This clonotype was counted only a few times. This chain uses TRBV15 with TRBJ2-5, with 9 bases identical to TRBD2. After removal of 6 bases from V and 3 bases from J, the junction contained 8 bases not matched to a gene. Germline CDR1 LNHNV, CDR2 YYDKDF (reference sequence). CDR3 length equals 15 residues. CDR3: CATSILTSGKETQYF. CDR3 sequence (DNA): TGTGCCACCAGTATATTGACTAGCGGTAAAGAGACCCAGTACTTC. The full variable domain, its missing parts supplied by reference TRBV15 and TRBJ2-5, is DAMVIQNPRYQVTQFGKPVTLSCSQTLNHNVMYWYQQKSSQAPKLLFHYYDKDFNNEADTPDNFQSRRPNTSFCFLDIRSPGLGDTAMYLCATSILTSGKETQYFGPGTRLLVL.

This clonotype occurred many times. The chain couples TRBV27 to TRBJ2-1; 8 bases are a match to TRBD2. CDR1 and CDR2 (germline): MNHEY, SMNVEV (reference sequence). V trimming: 5 bases; J trimming: 8 bases; junction bases outside the gene matches: 11. This CDR3 has 15 amino acids. For the CDR3, the DNA is TGTGCCAGCAGTCCCCGGACTAGCCCGGGCGATGAGCAGTTCTTC. Translation gives CASSPRTSPGDEQFF.

This clonotype was observed a handful of times. The gene calls are TRBV12-3 or TRBV12-4 and TRBJ2-1; 7 nucleotides align to TRBD2. Trimming at V came to 1 base and at J to 2 bases, leaving 8 bases not matched to a gene. This CDR3 spans 17 amino acids. CDR3 nucleotide sequence: TGTGCCAGCAGTTTAGAGGTTGGTGGGAGGGCCTACAATGAGCAGTTCTTC. This encodes CASSLEVGGRAYNEQFF.

This clonotype was seen a few times. J is TRBJ1-4 and V is TRBV10-1; D unclear. V lost 4 bases to trimming and J lost 6 bases, with 9 bases between them. The germline CDR1 and CDR2 sequences are WNHNN and SYGVQD (reference sequence). The CDR3 runs 13 residues. CDR3 bases: TGCGCCAGCAGTGCCAGGATTGATGAAAAACTGTTTTTT. This sequence encodes CASSARIDEKLFF.

This clonotype was seen repeatedly, ten times or more. This chain joins TRBV28 and TRBJ2-2; possibly TRBD1 or TRBD2 for D (5 bases each). Germline lookup yields CDR1 MDHEN and CDR2 SYDVKM. Trimming removed 1 base at V and 1 base at J, with 16 bases between. The CDR3 contains 18 residues. CDR3 region: CASSLSPGTVLNTGELFF. The CDR3 DNA reads TGTGCCAGCAGTTTATCCCCAGGGACGGTATTGAACACCGGGGAGCTGTTTTTT.

A few counts support this clonotype. CDR3 region: CASSLTSEYF. The CDR3 coding sequence is TGTGCCAGCTCACTGACTAGCGAGTACTTC. This sequence joins TRBV18 and TRBJ2-7; TRBD2 matches 8 bases. The germline CDR1 and CDR2 sequences are KGHSH and LQKENI. V was pared by 4 bases and J by 11 bases, with 1 base of the junction left unmatched. This CDR3 comprises 10 residues.

There are a few counts of this clonotype. J is TRBJ2-1 and V is TRBV24-1; the D gene is possibly TRBD1 (6 bases). This CDR3 spans 14 amino acids. Germline CDR1 is KGHDR and CDR2 is SFDVKD. With 1 base removed from V and 6 bases from J, the gap between germline ends came to 9 bases. CDR3 nucleotide sequence: TGTGCCACCAGTGATTTCCAGGGGCGCAATGAGCAGTTCTTC. It translates to CATSDFQGRNEQFF.

This clonotype was picked up many times. V usage is TRBV7-9 and J usage is TRBJ2-1, with D possibly matching TRBD1 (8 bases). The V end was cut by 10 bases, the J end by 7 bases, with 17 bases between. The germline V gene encodes CDR1 SEHNR and CDR2 FQNEAQ (reference sequence). The CDR3 sequence is 13 residues long. In DNA, the CDR3 is TGTGCCACCCCTACAGGGGGGGTAAATGAGCAGTTCTTC. This sequence encodes CATPTGGVNEQFF.

The chain links TRBV7-2 to TRBJ2-3; D gene ambiguous. Trimming cost V 5 bases and J 2 bases, with 17 bases left between them. The CDR3 consists of 16 residues. Germline lookup yields CDR1 SGHTA and CDR2 FQGNSA. CDR3 sequence reads: CASSLTVGGFTDTQYF. CDR3 sequence (DNA): TGTGCCAGCAGCCTCACTGTGGGTGGATTCACAGATACGCAGTATTTT.

For the CDR3, the DNA is TGTGCCAGCAGCGTAGCCTTTTCGGCGGTCTACGAGCAGTACTTC. Translating gives CASSVAFSAVYEQYF. This chain uses TRBV9 with TRBJ2-7; no definite D call. The V and J ends lost 0 bases and 3 bases respectively, with 13 bases between them. The CDR3 runs to 15 residues. Germline lookup yields CDR1 SGDLS and CDR2 YYNGEE.

This chain links TRBV4-2 with TRBJ2-1; D not certain. The CDR3 sequence is 13 residues long. Germline V gene lookup returns CDR1 LGHNA and CDR2 YNFKEQ. V dropped 3 bases and J dropped 8 bases, with 11 bases sitting between them. The DNA of the CDR3 is TGTGCCAGCAGCCACGACCTCACGGATGAGCAGTTCTTC. Protein: CASSHDLTDEQFF.

This clonotype appeared a few times. The rearrangement joins TRBV6-6 to TRBJ2-3; D is ambiguous. This CDR3 region has 13 residues. V was pared by 1 base and J by 4 bases, with 6 bases between. The V gene's germline CDR1 is MNHNY and CDR2 SVGAGI (reference sequence). CDR3 in amino acids: CASSYYTADTQYF. DNA of the CDR3: TGTGCCAGCAGTTACTACACCGCAGATACGCAGTATTTT.

This clonotype was recorded many times. The rearrangement joins TRBV27 to TRBJ1-3, with D unclear. Germline assignment: CDR1 MNHEY and CDR2 SMNVEV (reference sequence). V was trimmed by 5 bases and J by 3 bases, leaving 8 bases between them. The CDR3 runs 13 residues. The CDR3 region has the DNA TGTGCCAGCAGTAACATCCTTGGAAACACCATATATTTT. The encoded protein is CASSNILGNTIYF.

The chain recombines TRBV27 with TRBJ2-7; the match to TRBD2 covers 8 bases. Germline V lookup: CDR1 MNHEY, CDR2 SMNVEV (reference sequence). V lost 7 bases, J lost 4 bases, and 6 bases stayed unmatched. This CDR3 has 13 residues. CDR3 DNA: TGTGCCAGCACGGCGGGAGGAGGGTACGAGCAGTACTTC. Translated, it gives CASTAGGGYEQYF.

The chain uses TRBV7-9 and TRBJ2-1; possible D gene TRBD2, 5 bases. V dropped 8 bases and J dropped 7 bases, with 24 bases sitting between them. From germline, CDR1 is SEHNR and CDR2 FQNEAQ (reference sequence). This CDR3 spans 16 amino acids. CDR3 region: CASQALDRPAGNEQFF. The CDR3 DNA reads TGTGCCAGCCAAGCTCTCGACCGCCCCGCGGGTAATGAGCAGTTCTTC.

This clonotype showed up just a few times. V is TRBV4-1 and J is TRBJ2-2; maybe TRBD2 (5 bases). Trimming took 0 bases from V and 0 from J, leaving 17 bases between them. Germline V CDR1 and CDR2: MGHRA, YSYEKL. This CDR3 is 19 amino acids long. CDR3 bases: TGCGCCAGCAGCCAAGAAAGGGAGCGGCAGTTCGCGAACACCGGGGAGCTGTTTTTT. It encodes CASSQERERQFANTGELFF.

This chain links TRBV27 with TRBJ2-1; D may be TRBD2 (7 bases). CDR1 is MNHEY and CDR2 is SMNVEV in the germline V gene (reference sequence). Between the trimmed V and J ends, which lost 5 bases and 2 bases, there was a span of 13 bases. The CDR3 consists of 15 residues. DNA for the CDR3: TGTGCCAGCAGTCCCTTGGGGGGGCCCTACAATGAGCAGTTCTTC. Translating it yields CASSPLGGPYNEQFF.

The chain recombines TRBV5-1 with TRBJ1-2; 8 bases line up with TRBD1. Germline lookup yields CDR1 SGHRS and CDR2 YFSETQ. The CDR3 length is 14 residues. Losses at the gene ends were 4 bases for V and 10 bases for J; bases not matched to a gene: 12. DNA of the CDR3: TGCGCCAGCAGCCTAGGGACAGGCCACCCAGCCTACACCTTC. Protein sequence: CASSLGTGHPAYTF.

This clonotype was seen only a few times. This chain uses TRBV10-2 with TRBJ2-5; 10 bases fit TRBD1. J gave up 6 bases and V 4 bases, and 11 bases lay outside the gene matches. The CDR3 consists of 16 residues. Germline V gene lookup returns CDR1 WSHSY and CDR2 SAAADI. The CDR3 DNA reads TGCGCCAGCAGTGGACAGGGGGCGGTGGAAATAAAGACCCAGTACTTC. This sequence encodes CASSGQGAVEIKTQYF.

The chain employs TRBV28 and TRBJ2-1, with D possibly matching TRBD1 (5 bases). Trimming took off 6 bases at V and 4 bases at J, with 16 bases between the two ends. This CDR3 has 15 residues. Germline CDR1 and CDR2: MDHEN and SYDVKM. The CDR3 protein is CASSALGALYNEQFF. CDR3 sequence (DNA): TGTGCCAGCAGCGCCCTAGGGGCCCTTTACAATGAGCAGTTCTTC.